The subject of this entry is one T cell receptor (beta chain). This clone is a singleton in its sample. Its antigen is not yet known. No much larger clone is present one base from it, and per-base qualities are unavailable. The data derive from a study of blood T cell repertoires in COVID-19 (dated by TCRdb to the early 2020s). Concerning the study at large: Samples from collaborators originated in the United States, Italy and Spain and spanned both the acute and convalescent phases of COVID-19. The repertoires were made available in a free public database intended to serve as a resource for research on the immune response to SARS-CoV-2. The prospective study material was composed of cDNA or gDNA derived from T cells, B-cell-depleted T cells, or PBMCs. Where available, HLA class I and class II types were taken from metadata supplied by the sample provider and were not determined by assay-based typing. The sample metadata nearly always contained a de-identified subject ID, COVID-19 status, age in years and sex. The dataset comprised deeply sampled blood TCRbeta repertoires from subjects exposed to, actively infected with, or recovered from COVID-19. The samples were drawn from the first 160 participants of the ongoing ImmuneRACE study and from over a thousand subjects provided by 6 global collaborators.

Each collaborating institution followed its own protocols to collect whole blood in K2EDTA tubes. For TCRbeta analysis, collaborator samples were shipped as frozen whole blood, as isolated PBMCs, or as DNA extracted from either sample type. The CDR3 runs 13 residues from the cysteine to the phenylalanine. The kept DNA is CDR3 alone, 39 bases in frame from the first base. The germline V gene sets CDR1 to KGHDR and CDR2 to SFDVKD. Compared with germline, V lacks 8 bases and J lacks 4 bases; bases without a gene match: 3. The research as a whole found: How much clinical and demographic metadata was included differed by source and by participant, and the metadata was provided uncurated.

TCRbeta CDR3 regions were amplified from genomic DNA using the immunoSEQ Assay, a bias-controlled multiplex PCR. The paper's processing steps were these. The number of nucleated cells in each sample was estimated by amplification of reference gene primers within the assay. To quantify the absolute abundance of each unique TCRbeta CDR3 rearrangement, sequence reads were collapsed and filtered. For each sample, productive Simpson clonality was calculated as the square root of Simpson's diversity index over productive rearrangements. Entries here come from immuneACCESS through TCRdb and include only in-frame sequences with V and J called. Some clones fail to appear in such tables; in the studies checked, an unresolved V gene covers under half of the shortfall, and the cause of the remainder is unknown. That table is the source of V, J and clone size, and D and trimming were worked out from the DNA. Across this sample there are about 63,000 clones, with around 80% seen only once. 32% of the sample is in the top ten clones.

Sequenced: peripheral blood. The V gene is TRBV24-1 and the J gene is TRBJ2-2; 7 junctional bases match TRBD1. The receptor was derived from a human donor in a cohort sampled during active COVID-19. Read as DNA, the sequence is TGTGCCACCAAGGGGGCTGGCACCGGGGAGCTGTTTTTT. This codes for CATKGAGTGELFF.